This TCR beta chain was profiled in a study of cytomegalovirus exposure and HLA in healthy donors. Turning to the study itself: Genotyping showed about 80% of over 350 donors falling in the Caucasian-associated ancestry cluster. Findings and limits, study-wide: Across donors, sequencing depth was assumed by presence/absence analyses to be roughly uniform. A few CMV-associated chains proved CMV antigen-specific in vitro.

In the PCR, 60 Vbeta and 13 Jbeta primers were used. In the authors' workflow: The count from a later analysis was 79 million or so unique TCR beta chains, around 10 million of them shared. The method was immunoSEQ multiplex PCR; TCRdb's version includes in-frame clones alone and lacks a portion of them. D and trimming come from the DNA, and the V and J calls and clone size come from that table. The profile covers more than 110,000 clones, with about three quarters appearing a single time and 3% to 4.5% taken by the ten largest. The CDR3 is 16 amino acids. J gave up 2 bases and V 0 bases, and 5 bases lay outside the gene matches. Germline values: CDR1 SGHDN, CDR2 FVKESK. This clone was picked up a small number of times. The antigen remains unidentified.

Material: PBMCs. The clonotype originates from a male donor in good health and CMV-seronegative. The chain employs TRBV14 and TRBJ2-3, with 7 bases identical to TRBD2. CDR3 protein: CASSQEGGLPTDTQYF. The CDR3 nucleotides are TGTGCCAGCAGCCAAGAGGGGGGACTACCCACAGATACGCAGTATTTT.